Given below is one T cell receptor (beta chain) in context. These data come from a study of blood T cell repertoires in COVID-19. The CDR3 is 14 residues long. In germline, CDR1 is KGHSH, CDR2 LQKENI. V trimming: 3 bases; J trimming: 2 bases; junction bases outside the gene matches: 2. Measured with immunoSEQ multiplex PCR; TCRdb has only the in-frame clones, and not every one. There are about 200,000 clones in the sample; around 90% occur only once, and about 0.8% lies in the top ten. The sequence was collected from a man aged 55-75 years with COVID-19, enrolled during active disease. The chain recombines TRBV18 with TRBJ2-3; 7 bases are shared with TRBD2. The sample was peripheral blood. The CDR3 DNA reads as TGTGCCAGCTCACCGGGGACTAACACAGATACGCAGTATTTT. Its translation is CASSPGTNTDTQYF.